The entry below describes one TCR beta chain. Antigen specificity is unknown. V shed 2 bases and J shed 2 bases, with 10 bases lying between them. The CDR3 sequence is 14 residues long. Germline V gene lookup returns CDR1 MDHEN and CDR2 SYDVKM. This entry belongs to a study of T cell repertoires in cytomegalovirus infection. Study-level background: Evidence of both CMV infection and a matching HLA type came from public TCR beta signatures. Overall study results and limits: HLA-C-restricted CMV-specific TCR beta clonotypes were dominant in the ex vivo response. Adding up the frequency of public TCR beta families identified people who carried CMV plus the relevant HLA.

TCRdb re-called the reads through MiXCR, storing one row per CDR3 protein. The sample carries hundreds of thousands of distinct CDR3 sequences, about a sixth recorded once. The chain links TRBV28 to TRBJ2-7; tentative D call: TRBD1 (5 bases). The material sequenced was PBMCs. The clonotype was recovered from a human donor in good health (CMV status not recorded). Some clones in this sample may be carry-over from other donors' samples. The CDR3 DNA is TGTGCCAGCAGTTTAGACAGCCGCCCCTACGAGCAGTACTTC. Its protein is CASSLDSRPYEQYF.